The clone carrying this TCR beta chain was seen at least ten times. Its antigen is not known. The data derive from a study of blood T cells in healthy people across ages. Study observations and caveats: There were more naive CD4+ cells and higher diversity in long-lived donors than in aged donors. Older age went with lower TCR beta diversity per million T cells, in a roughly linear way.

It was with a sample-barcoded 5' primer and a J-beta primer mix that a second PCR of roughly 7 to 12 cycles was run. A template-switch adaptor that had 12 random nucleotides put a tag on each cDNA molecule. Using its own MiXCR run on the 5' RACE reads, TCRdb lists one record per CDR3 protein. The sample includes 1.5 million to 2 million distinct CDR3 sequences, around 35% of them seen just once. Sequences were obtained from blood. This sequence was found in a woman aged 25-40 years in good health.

The CDR3 sequence is CASSKGDEQYF. CDR3 coding DNA: TGTGCCAGCAGCAAAGGCGACGAGCAGTACTTC. The chain uses TRBV21-1 and TRBJ2-7; the table assigns TRBD1, which was not confirmed against the DNA. TRBV21-1 is an annotated pseudogene. The CDR3 covers 11 residues.